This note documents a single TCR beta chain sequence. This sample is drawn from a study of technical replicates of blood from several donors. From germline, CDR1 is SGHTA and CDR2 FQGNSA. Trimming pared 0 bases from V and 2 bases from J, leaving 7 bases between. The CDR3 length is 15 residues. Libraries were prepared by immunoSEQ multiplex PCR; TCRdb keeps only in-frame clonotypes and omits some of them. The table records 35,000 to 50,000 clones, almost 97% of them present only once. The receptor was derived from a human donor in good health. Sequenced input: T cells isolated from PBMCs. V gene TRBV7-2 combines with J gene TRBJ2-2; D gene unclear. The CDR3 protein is CASSLALANTGELFF. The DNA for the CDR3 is TGTGCCAGCAGCTTAGCGCTGGCCAACACCGGGGAGCTGTTTTTT.